This T cell receptor beta chain was sequenced for a study of T cells in Graves' hyperthyroidism and ophthalmopathy. Broader study findings: A model using 13 V-J features told ophthalmopathy apart from stable hyperthyroidism.

Cells are PBMCs isolated from more than 8.5 ml of fresh blood. Points on this clonotype: Its antigen is unidentified.

The CDR3 spans 15 residues. The germline V gene has CDR1 SGDLS and CDR2 YYNGEE. Trimming removed 0 bases at V and 0 bases at J, with 9 bases between. RNA transcripts provided the source from which TCR beta CDR3 regions were amplified. The TCR CDR3 was amplified in a first-round RT-PCR using the HTBI primer set. TCRdb called the multiplex PCR reads again in MiXCR, with one record for every CDR3 protein. Seen here are approximately 870,000 distinct CDR3 sequences, over 35% observed once, and the top ten hold 8% to 9%. What was sequenced was blood. V gene TRBV9 combines with J gene TRBJ1-1; D remains unclear. This sequence was found in a man aged 18 to 35 with Graves' hyperthyroidism. CDR3 region: CASSVESRMNTEAFF. CDR3 in DNA: TGTGCCAGCAGCGTAGAAAGCAGGATGAACACTGAAGCTTTCTTT.